This T cell receptor (beta chain) was sequenced for a study of response to subunit inactivated influenza vaccine. With 6 bases removed from V and 3 bases from J, the gap between germline ends came to 12 bases. The CDR3 is 13 residues long. Germline CDR1 and CDR2: MDHEN and SYDVKM. Regarding the study as a whole: There was a suggestion from the authors that each seasonal influenza vaccination recruits few new T cells.

TCRdb reprocessed the RT-PCR reads with MiXCR, giving one entry per CDR3 protein. The table has about 480,000 distinct CDR3 sequences, around 13% seen once. A note on this clonotype: Its antigen is unidentified.

The TCR originated in a man in his fifties who received an inactivated influenza vaccine. The material sequenced was PBMCs from blood, taken about 6 weeks after vaccination. The chain has TRBV28 and TRBJ2-7, with D tentatively TRBD1 (6 bases). Here the CDR3 DNA reads TGTGCCAGCAGGGGGGCGGGCATCTACGAGCAGTACTTC. Translating it yields CASRGAGIYEQYF.